This TCR beta chain stems from a study of shared clonotypes between healthy human individuals. Whole-study context: Every donor yielded three CD4 naive, three CD4 memory, two CD8 naive and one CD8 memory plate.

The protocol was immunoSEQ multiplex PCR, while the TCRdb copy is restricted to in-frame clones and leaves out a portion. The data show about 680,000 clones, 74% seen once. Trimming removed 7 bases from V and 0 bases from J; junction bases left unmatched: 15. The CDR3 runs 18 residues. This clone occurred a few times. The chain joins TRBV23-1 to TRBJ2-7; 10 bases fit TRBD1. TRBV23-1 has ORF status, its function being uncertain. This TCR was sampled from a woman in her thirties in good health. The sample consisted of memory CD4+ T cells sorted from blood. Subset denoted: CD45RA-negative fraction. CDR3 sequence reads: CASTPGTGDCQCSYEQYF. The CDR3, as DNA: TGCGCCAGCACCCCCGGGACAGGGGATTGTCAGTGCTCCTACGAGCAGTACTTC.